Listed below are T cell receptor beta chains from one sample, sequenced in a study of blood T cell repertoires in COVID-19. The data were produced by immunoSEQ multiplex PCR, yet TCRdb's version contains in-frame clones alone and is incomplete. The sample has approximately 400,000 clones; 81% are singletons. Sequenced input: peripheral blood. The receptors were gathered from a human donor with acute or convalescent COVID-19. The donor label of this sample is uncertain. CDR3s include the opening cysteine and the closing phenylalanine or tryptophan. The D gene is left open where the match is weak. The size entry is marked missing in some rows and otherwise reads once, few, many or a size class.

j_gene | abundance | len | d_gene | v_gene | CDR3aa | CDR3nt
TRBJ2-7 | - | 13 | - | TRBV2 | CASTLGSSYEQYF | TGTGCCAGCACCCTCGGGTCCTCCTACGAGCAGTACTTC
TRBJ1-3 | - | 17 | - | TRBV7-5 | CVRSPEGGNSPGNTIYF | TGTGTCAGAAGCCCCGAAGGGGGAAACTCCCCTGGAAACACCATATATTTT
TRBJ2-5 | - | 14 | TRBD2 | TRBV24-1 | CATSDGGVQETQYF | TGTGCCACCAGTGATGGGGGGGTCCAAGAGACCCAGTACTTC
TRBJ1-6 | - | 19 | TRBD1 | TRBV28 | CASSFPGTGEVSYNSPLHF | TGTGCCAGCAGTTTCCCGGGGACAGGGGAGGTTTCCTATAATTCACCCCTCCACTTT
TRBJ1-6 | once | 14 | - | TRBV19 | CASTPDRRNSPLHF | TGTGCCAGTACCCCTGACAGGAGGAATTCACCCCTCCACTTT
TRBJ1-4 | - | 14 | - | TRBV5-1 | CASRPGVANEKLFF | TGCGCCAGCAGGCCCGGGGTTGCTAATGAAAAACTGTTTTTT
TRBJ1-1 | - | 15 | TRBD1 | TRBV5-1 | CASSPGDRLNTEAFF | TGCGCCAGCAGCCCTGGGGACAGATTGAACACTGAAGCTTTCTTT
TRBJ1-5 | - | 15 | TRBD1 | TRBV6-5 | CASSRTGDSNQPQHF | TGTGCCAGCAGCCGGACAGGGGATAGCAATCAGCCCCAGCATTTT
TRBJ2-5 | - | 18 | TRBD2 | TRBV4-2 | CASSQDGLAGAQGETQYF | TGTGCCAGCAGCCAAGATGGACTAGCGGGAGCGCAGGGGGAGACCCAGTACTTC
TRBJ1-2 | - | 14 | - | TRBV5-6 | CASSLILHYYGYTF | TGTGCCAGCAGCTTGATACTGCACTACTATGGCTACACCTTC
TRBJ2-1 | - | 13 | - | TRBV6-5 | CASSYSGVNEQFF | TGTGCCAGCAGTTACTCAGGGGTTAATGAGCAGTTCTTC
TRBJ2-3 | - | 17 | TRBD2 | TRBV28 | CASSFLEGLAGTDTQYF | TGTGCCAGCAGTTTTCTTGAAGGACTAGCGGGCACAGATACGCAGTATTTT
TRBJ2-1 | - | 15 | TRBD2 | TRBV18 | CASSSTSGSINEQFF | TGTGCCAGCTCATCGACTAGCGGGAGTATCAATGAGCAGTTCTTC
TRBJ2-3 | - | 16 | - | TRBV27 | CASSLSGRGSTDTQYF | TGTGCCAGCAGTCTCTCCGGGCGGGGAAGCACAGATACGCAGTATTTT
TRBJ2-3 | - | 17 | TRBD2 | TRBV10-3 | CAISNQGGRMFTDTQYF | TGTGCCATCAGTAACCAGGGAGGGCGGATGTTCACAGATACGCAGTATTTT
TRBJ2-6 | few | 18 | TRBD1 | TRBV5-5 | CASSLTGGTHSGANVLTF | TGTGCCAGCAGCCTGACAGGGGGCACCCACTCTGGGGCCAACGTCCTGACTTTC
TRBJ1-1 | - | 13 | - | TRBV14 | CASSLGLNTEAFF | TGTGCCAGCAGCCTCGGTTTGAACACTGAAGCTTTCTTT
TRBJ1-5 | - | 14 | - | TRBV2 | CASSTDRINQPQHF | TGTGCCAGCAGTACTGACAGGATTAATCAGCCCCAGCATTTT
TRBJ1-5 | - | 14 | - | TRBV6-6 | CASSYSRSNQPQHF | TGTGCCAGCAGTTACTCGAGAAGCAATCAGCCCCAGCATTTT
TRBJ2-1 | - | 12 | - | TRBV5-1 | CASGAVLGEQFF | TGCGCCAGCGGGGCGGTATTGGGCGAGCAGTTCTTC
TRBJ1-5 | - | 13 | - | TRBV6-5 | CASSKHLNQPQHF | TGTGCCAGCAGCAAACACCTCAATCAGCCCCAGCATTTT
TRBJ2-3 | few | 11 | - | TRBV20-1 | CSASTRDTQYF | TGCAGTGCGTCTACCCGAGATACGCAGTATTTT
TRBJ2-7 | - | 13 | - | TRBV3-1/TRBV3-2 | CASSRYQGHEQYF | TGTGCCAGCAGCCGATATCAGGGTCACGAGCAGTACTTC
TRBJ2-7 | - | 14 | TRBD1 | TRBV19 | CARDPTGANYEQYF | TGTGCCAGGGATCCGACAGGGGCGAACTACGAGCAGTACTTC
TRBJ2-2 | - | 17 | - | TRBV7-2 | CASTDFGLAENTGELFF | TGTGCCAGCACCGACTTTGGGCTAGCAGAGAACACCGGGGAGCTGTTTTTT
TRBJ1-1 | once | 14 | TRBD1 | TRBV19 | CASRYQGAVTEAFF | TGTGCCAGTAGATACCAGGGGGCCGTCACTGAAGCTTTCTTT
TRBJ1-1 | - | 14 | TRBD1 | TRBV19 | CASSMQGGYTEAFF | TGTGCCAGTAGTATGCAGGGGGGTTACACTGAAGCTTTCTTT
TRBJ2-6 | once | 19 | TRBD1 | TRBV27 | CASSLRYRTGASGANVLTF | TGTGCCAGCAGTTTAAGGTACCGGACAGGGGCGTCCGGGGCCAACGTCCTGACTTTC
TRBJ1-4 | - | 15 | - | TRBV10-3 | CAIRRSGARLEKLFF | TGTGCCATCAGGAGGAGTGGGGCGCGATTAGAAAAACTGTTTTTT
TRBJ2-7 | once | 13 | - | TRBV24-1 | CATSAGAPYEQYF | TGTGCCACCAGTGCTGGAGCTCCCTACGAGCAGTACTTC
TRBJ2-7 | - | 15 | - | TRBV6-1 | CASSELQGASYEQYF | TGTGCCAGCAGTGAACTCCAGGGTGCGTCCTACGAGCAGTACTTC
TRBJ1-2 | - | 14 | - | TRBV3-1/TRBV3-2 | CASSQDIRQYGYTF | TGTGCCAGCAGCCAAGATATCCGTCAGTATGGCTACACCTTC
TRBJ2-6 | few | 18 | - | TRBV28 | CASSALLEGGTGANVLTF | TGTGCCAGCAGTGCCCTACTAGAGGGGGGGACTGGGGCCAACGTCCTGACTTTC
TRBJ2-2 | - | 15 | TRBD1 | TRBV6-5 | CASSRDRGSTGELFF | TGTGCCAGCAGCCGGGACAGGGGCTCGACCGGGGAGCTGTTTTTT
TRBJ1-4 | - | 13 | - | TRBV13 | CASGERANEKLFF | TGTGCCAGCGGGGAGCGGGCTAATGAAAAACTGTTTTTT
TRBJ2-5 | - | 15 | TRBD2 | TRBV7-6 | CASSSRGLVRETQYF | TGTGCCAGCAGCTCCAGGGGACTAGTCCGAGAGACCCAGTACTTC
TRBJ1-1 | - | 17 | TRBD1 | TRBV4-1 | CASSPHGQAMGVPEAFF | TGCGCCAGCAGCCCTCATGGACAGGCCATGGGGGTCCCTGAAGCTTTCTTT
TRBJ1-1 | - | 14 | TRBD1 | TRBV7-8 | CASSLLGQSDGAFF | TGTGCCAGCAGCTTGTTGGGACAGTCGGATGGGGCTTTCTTT
TRBJ1-1 | few | 13 | - | TRBV10-1 | CASSLDRNTEAFF | TGCGCCAGCAGTTTGGACAGAAACACTGAAGCTTTCTTT
TRBJ1-6 | once | 14 | - | TRBV19 | CASRLSSYNSPLHF | TGTGCCAGTAGGCTTAGCTCCTATAATTCACCCCTCCACTTT
TRBJ2-1 | - | 18 | TRBD2 | TRBV4-1 | CASSQDQLAGAPENEQFF | TGCGCCAGCAGCCAAGATCAGCTAGCGGGGGCCCCAGAGAATGAGCAGTTCTTC
TRBJ1-1 | once | 14 | - | TRBV28 | CASKRERMNTEAFF | TGTGCCAGCAAAAGGGAGAGAATGAACACTGAAGCTTTCTTT
TRBJ2-7 | - | 14 | TRBD2 | TRBV11-2 | CASSLQRGGYEQYF | TGTGCCAGCAGCTTACAGCGGGGGGGATACGAGCAGTACTTC
TRBJ2-7 | - | 12 | - | TRBV30 | CAWSVTGNEQYF | TGTGCCTGGAGTGTTACGGGTAACGAGCAGTACTTC
TRBJ2-1 | - | 16 | TRBD2 | TRBV3-1/TRBV3-2 | CASSLGLAGGYGEQFF | TGTGCCAGCAGCCTCGGACTAGCGGGGGGGTATGGTGAGCAGTTCTTC
TRBJ1-2 | once | 17 | - | TRBV21-1 | CASSTTGPILDNYGYTF | TGTGCCAGCAGCACTACTGGGCCCATCCTTGACAACTATGGCTACACCTTC
TRBJ2-3 | - | 16 | TRBD2 | TRBV18 | CASSLGLAGGSDTQYF | TGTGCCAGCTCACTCGGACTAGCGGGGGGGTCAGATACGCAGTATTTT
TRBJ2-3 | - | 15 | - | TRBV18 | CASSPDVRASDTQYF | TGTGCCAGCTCACCAGACGTCAGGGCCTCAGATACGCAGTATTTT
TRBJ2-1 | - | 11 | - | TRBV24-1 | CATSDGVIEFF | TGTGCCACCAGTGACGGAGTAATCGAGTTCTTC
TRBJ1-5 | - | 15 | - | TRBV19 | CASSIGTGGGQPQHF | TGTGCCAGTAGTATAGGTACAGGCGGGGGACAGCCCCAGCATTTT
TRBJ2-1 | once | 17 | - | TRBV30 | CAWSEQVVGTRLTEQFF | TGTGCCTGGAGTGAGCAAGTGGTAGGGACACGGTTGACTGAGCAGTTCTTC
TRBJ2-2 | few | 15 | TRBD1 | TRBV30 | CAWSHKGQGFGELFF | TGTGCCTGGAGTCATAAGGGACAGGGGTTCGGGGAGCTGTTTTTT
TRBJ1-5 | - | 14 | - | TRBV6-1 | CASSETEINQPQHF | TGTGCCAGCAGTGAGACAGAGATCAATCAGCCCCAGCATTTT
TRBJ2-7 | - | 15 | TRBD2 | TRBV13 | CASSSGLAGAYEQYF | TGTGCCAGCAGCTCGGGACTAGCGGGAGCCTACGAGCAGTACTTC